The 10 T cell receptor beta chains in this list originate from one sample, sequenced in a study of control samples from healthy donors and cancer patients. Profiling relied on immunoSEQ multiplex PCR, and the TCRdb table lists in-frame clones only, not all of them. Here the sample spans 170,000 or so clones, around 94% being singletons. What was sequenced was blood. Receptor source: a man aged 25 to 45 in good health.

V and J are TRBV28 and TRBJ2-2; TRBD1 matches 8 bases. With V trimmed by 8 bases and J by 0 bases, 2 bases remained unmatched. This CDR3 is built from 14 residues. CDR1 is MDHEN and CDR2 is SYDVKM in the germline V gene. CDR3 nucleotide sequence: TGTGCCAGCGGACAGGGCCCGAACACCGGGGAGCTGTTTTTT. Protein product: CASGQGPNTGELFF.

The chain employs TRBV7-2 and TRBJ1-6; TRBD1 aligns across 8 bases. V lost 4 bases to trimming and J lost 3 bases; unmatched junction nucleotides: 5. Germline V gene lookup returns CDR1 SGHTA and CDR2 FQGNSA. This CDR3 is built from 16 residues. The CDR3 spells CASSWGQVHYNSPLHF. DNA of the CDR3: TGTGCCAGCAGCTGGGGACAGGTCCACTATAATTCACCCCTCCACTTT.

The chain joins TRBV6-5 to TRBJ2-1; 7 nucleotides match TRBD1. The CDR3 runs to 13 residues. Germline-derived CDR1 and CDR2 are MNHEY and SVGAGI. V dropped 1 base and J dropped 8; count of bases not matched to a gene: 2. CDR3 residues: CASSYWQGDEQFF. CDR3 bases: TGTGCCAGCAGTTACTGGCAGGGGGATGAGCAGTTCTTC.

The chain couples TRBV6-5 to TRBJ1-2, with D unresolved. V was clipped by 7 bases and J by 4 bases, with 13 bases between them. Germline lookup yields CDR1 MNHEY and CDR2 SVGAGI. The CDR3 covers 13 residues. As DNA, the CDR3 is TGTGCCAGCACCCCAGGAACAGCCTATGGCTACACCTTC. It is translated as CASTPGTAYGYTF.

V is TRBV11-2 and J is TRBJ1-2; 8 bases are shared with TRBD1. The CDR3 consists of 16 residues. Germline CDR1 and CDR2: SGHAT and FQNNGV. V shed 0 bases, J shed 2 bases, and the junction held 5 bases outside the gene matches. The CDR3 loop reads CASSLDQGALNYGYTF. The CDR3 bases are TGTGCCAGCAGCTTAGATCAGGGGGCGCTGAACTATGGCTACACCTTC.

This clone was counted a few times. V usage is TRBV14 and J usage is TRBJ1-2; 8 nucleotides line up with TRBD1. The CDR3 loop spans 15 amino acids. V gave up 2 bases and J gave up 8 bases; unmatched junction bases: 10. CDR1 SGHDN and CDR2 FVKESK come from the germline V gene. The CDR3 DNA is TGTGCCAGCAGCCAAAATTTCGGACAGGGAGGCGGCTACACCTTC. It codes for CASSQNFGQGGGYTF.

The CDR3, as DNA: TGTGCCAGCAGCGGAGGACAGGGGAACTTGTACCAAGAGACCCAGTACTTC. As protein: CASSGGQGNLYQETQYF. The rearrangement uses TRBV11-2 and TRBJ2-5; 9 bases map to TRBD1. This CDR3 region has 17 residues. Losses at the gene ends were 5 bases for V and 0 bases for J; bases not matched to a gene: 10. Germline CDR1 SGHAT, CDR2 FQNNGV.

The V gene is TRBV30, the J gene TRBJ2-1; 7 bases match TRBD1. The length of the CDR3 is 15 residues. Germline CDR1 and CDR2: GTSNPN and SVGIG (reference sequence). J gave up 2 bases and V 5 bases, and 9 bases lay outside the gene matches. The CDR3 DNA reads TGTGCCTGGCGAGCCGGGGACAGAGCCTACAATGAGCAGTTCTTC. It codes for CAWRAGDRAYNEQFF.

On this clone: Other DNA sequences in this sample translate to the same CDR3. The V call is TRBV18, the J call TRBJ1-6; D gene unclear. Germline V gene data show CDR1 as KGHSH and CDR2 as LQKENI. The V gene lost 2 bases and the J gene lost 0 bases, with 5 bases spanning the gap. This CDR3 has 15 residues. CDR3 in amino acids: CASSPGSSYNSPLHF. For the CDR3, the DNA is TGTGCCAGCTCACCAGGCAGCTCCTATAATTCACCCCTCCACTTT.

The chain links TRBV2 to TRBJ2-5; 7 bases agree with TRBD1. The CDR3 length is 14 residues. Germline loops: CDR1 SNHLY, CDR2 FYNNEI. V was clipped by 5 bases and J by 1 base; unmatched bases: 4. CDR3 region: CASSMTGPQETQYF. CDR3 coding DNA: TGTGCCAGCAGTATGACAGGGCCCCAAGAGACCCAGTACTTC.